These T cell receptor beta chains were read from a single sample in a study of blood T cell repertoires in COVID-19. Produced via immunoSEQ multiplex PCR; TCRdb's table is partial and in-frame only. The sample holds roughly 280,000 clones, about 90% seen once. The specimen was peripheral blood. The receptors come from a woman aged 25 to 39 with COVID-19, enrolled during active disease. The CDR3 runs from the conserved cysteine through the conserved F or W. Each record gives: J gene, V gene, D gene, clone size, CDR3 DNA, CDR3 protein. D genes are given only for firm matches. Clone size is stated in some rows and not others, as once, few, many or a class when expanded.

J: TRBJ2-1
V: TRBV6-1
D: TRBD1
size: .
DNA: TGTGCCAGCAGTGAAGGAGGGACAGGGTATGGTAATGAGCAGTTCTTC
CDR3: CASSEGGTGYGNEQFF

J: TRBJ1-2
V: TRBV27
D: .
size: .
DNA: TGTGCCAGCAGTTTAAGTGAGAGTACCGCGGGAGTATATGGCTACACCTTC
CDR3: CASSLSESTAGVYGYTF

J: TRBJ2-1
V: TRBV19
D: .
size: .
DNA: TGTGCCAGTAGCCCGGGTTTGGGCTCCTACAATGAGCAGTTCTTC
CDR3: CASSPGLGSYNEQFF

J: TRBJ1-1
V: TRBV4-1
D: .
size: .
DNA: TGCGCCAGCAGCCAAGATCGCGGGGGCGGCACTGAAGCTTTCTTT
CDR3: CASSQDRGGGTEAFF

J: TRBJ1-6
V: TRBV14
D: .
size: many
DNA: TGTGCCAGCAGCCAAGATCAGAGGTATTCACCCCTCCACTTT
CDR3: CASSQDQRYSPLHF

J: TRBJ1-2
V: TRBV2
D: TRBD1
size: .
DNA: TGTGCCAGCAGGGGGACAGGGGGCTATGGCTACACCTTC
CDR3: CASRGTGGYGYTF

J: TRBJ2-1
V: TRBV14
D: .
size: .
DNA: TGTGCCAGCAGCCCAATTTTGAGTAGCTGGCTCAATGAGCAGTTCTTC
CDR3: CASSPILSSWLNEQFF

J: TRBJ2-7
V: TRBV11-2
D: TRBD1
size: few
DNA: TGTGCCAGCAGTGACAACAGGGGAAACGAGCAGTACTTC
CDR3: CASSDNRGNEQYF

J: TRBJ2-2
V: TRBV23-1
D: .
size: .
DNA: TGCGCCAGCAGTCAACTGGACAGACTGAACACCGGGGAGCTGTTTTTT
CDR3: CASSQLDRLNTGELFF

J: TRBJ2-2
V: TRBV7-3
D: TRBD2
size: .
DNA: TGTGCCAGCAGCCTCCGGGGGGATGGAGGGACCGGGGAGCTGTTTTTT
CDR3: CASSLRGDGGTGELFF

J: TRBJ2-2
V: TRBV7-9
D: .
size: .
DNA: TGTGCCAGCAGCACTCGGGTCACCGGGGAGCTGTTTTTT
CDR3: CASSTRVTGELFF

J: TRBJ2-1
V: TRBV30
D: TRBD2
size: .
DNA: TGTGCCTGGAATCGGGCGGGAGTGAGGGAGCAGTTCTTC
CDR3: CAWNRAGVREQFF

J: TRBJ2-7
V: TRBV6-5
D: TRBD2
size: .
DNA: TGTGCCAGCAGTTACGGCGGACTAGCGGCCTACGAGCAGTACTTC
CDR3: CASSYGGLAAYEQYF

J: TRBJ1-1
V: TRBV6-5
D: .
size: .
DNA: TGTGCCAGCAGTTACCTCGCAGGGAAAAGGAATGAAGCTTTCTTT
CDR3: CASSYLAGKRNEAFF

J: TRBJ2-7
V: TRBV28
D: TRBD1
size: .
DNA: TGTGCCACCGGGGACAGGTCCTACGAGCAGTACTTC
CDR3: CATGDRSYEQYF

J: TRBJ1-6
V: TRBV6-5
D: .
size: few
DNA: TGTGCCAGCAGTTATTCCAGGGGTTCACCCCTCCACTTT
CDR3: CASSYSRGSPLHF

J: TRBJ1-4
V: TRBV2
D: .
size: .
DNA: TGTGCCAGCAGTGAAGTCCAGGGGAGTGAACTGTTTTTT
CDR3: CASSEVQGSELFF

J: TRBJ2-2
V: TRBV24-1
D: .
size: .
DNA: TGTGCCACCGGGGGCCAGGACGGGGAGCTGTTTTTT
CDR3: CATGGQDGELFF

J: TRBJ2-7
V: TRBV28
D: TRBD1
size: .
DNA: TGTGCCAGCATTCCAGCGTGGGGCAGGGGGTACGAGCAGTACTTC
CDR3: CASIPAWGRGYEQYF

J: TRBJ2-7
V: TRBV7-8
D: TRBD2
size: .
DNA: TGTGCCAGCAGCTCCGGACTAGCGGGCGCGGGTAGCTCCTACGAGCAGTACTTC
CDR3: CASSSGLAGAGSSYEQYF

J: TRBJ1-1
V: TRBV3-1/TRBV3-2
D: .
size: .
DNA: TGTGCCAGCAGTGCGACGGACCGGGGCACTGAAGCTTTCTTT
CDR3: CASSATDRGTEAFF

J: TRBJ2-7
V: TRBV28
D: .
size: .
DNA: TGTGCCAGCAGTTTGTTACAGGGTTACGAGCAGTACTTC
CDR3: CASSLLQGYEQYF

J: TRBJ1-1
V: TRBV18
D: .
size: .
DNA: TGTGCCAGCTCACCACAGGGACAGAACACTGAAGCTTTCTTT
CDR3: CASSPQGQNTEAFF

J: TRBJ1-2
V: TRBV30
D: .
size: .
DNA: TGTGCCTGGAGTGTACCAGGACAGACTAACTATGGCTACACCTTC
CDR3: CAWSVPGQTNYGYTF

J: TRBJ2-7
V: TRBV28
D: .
size: .
DNA: TGTGCCAGCAGTTCTACTACCCGGGTCGAAAGCTCCTACGAGCAGTACTTC
CDR3: CASSSTTRVESSYEQYF

J: TRBJ2-5
V: TRBV6-2/TRBV6-3
D: TRBD2
size: .
DNA: TGTGCCAGCAGGCCTAGCGGCCAAGAGACCCAGTACTTC
CDR3: CASRPSGQETQYF

J: TRBJ2-1
V: TRBV5-1
D: TRBD2
size: .
DNA: TGCGCCAGCAGCATGACTAGCGGGAGCTACAATGAGCAGTTCTTC
CDR3: CASSMTSGSYNEQFF

J: TRBJ2-7
V: TRBV27
D: TRBD2
size: few
DNA: TGTGCCAGCAGTTTAGTCCTAGCGGGGTCGGTTCACGAGCAGTACTTC
CDR3: CASSLVLAGSVHEQYF

J: TRBJ1-2
V: TRBV15
D: .
size: .
DNA: TGTGCCACCAGCAGAGATCTCGTAGATTATGGCTACACCTTC
CDR3: CATSRDLVDYGYTF

J: TRBJ2-6
V: TRBV15
D: TRBD1
size: .
DNA: TGTGCCACCAGCAGAACTATCACAGGGGCTGGGGCCAACGTCCTGACTTTC
CDR3: CATSRTITGAGANVLTF